The 2 T cell receptor beta chains below come from one sample, sequenced in a study of shared clonotypes between healthy human individuals. Assay used: immunoSEQ multiplex PCR; TCRdb lists only in-frame clones, some missing. The sample lists roughly 500,000 clones, almost 80% occurring once. Sequenced sample: PBMCs. The receptor set was obtained from a woman aged 40 to 50 in good health. Some clones in this sample may be carry-over from other donors' samples.

This chain joins TRBV4-1 and TRBJ1-2; D call uncertain. The V gene's germline CDR1 is MGHRA and CDR2 YSYEKL. V shed 0 bases and J shed 5 bases, with 7 bases lying between them. This CDR3 has 13 amino acids. The CDR3 bases are TGCGCCAGCAGCCAAGAAAACAGTTATGGCTACACCTTC. Encoded protein: CASSQENSYGYTF.

The chain couples TRBV30 to TRBJ2-1, with 11 bases identical to TRBD2. The CDR3 has 15 residues. The V gene's germline CDR1 is GTSNPN and CDR2 SVGIG (reference sequence). With V trimmed by 3 bases and J by 9 bases, 10 bases remained unmatched. The CDR3 bases are TGTGCCTGGAGCATAGCGGGAGGGCCTGGAGTTGAGCAGTTCTTC. Its translation: CAWSIAGGPGVEQFF.